Listed below are T cell receptor beta chains from one sample, sequenced in a study of blood T cell repertoires in COVID-19. Assay: immunoSEQ multiplex PCR; the TCRdb copy retains only in-frame clones and omits some. The profile shows 150,000 or so clones, around 85% of them singletons. Sequencing was performed on peripheral blood. All receptors come from a human donor in a cohort sampled during active COVID-19. CDR3s include the opening cysteine and the closing phenylalanine or tryptophan. The D gene is left open where the match is weak. Clone size is shown for a subset of rows, as once, few, many or a class of expanded clone.

CDR3 length: 15
D gene: TRBD1
clone size: once
V gene: TRBV11-1
J gene: TRBJ2-3
CDR3 protein: CASSAGQGVADTQYF
CDR3 DNA: TGTGCCAGCAGCGCGGGACAGGGAGTAGCAGATACGCAGTATTTT

CDR3 length: 15
D gene: -
clone size: -
V gene: TRBV7-9
J gene: TRBJ2-2
CDR3 protein: CASSLGQGGTGELFF
CDR3 DNA: TGTGCCAGCAGCTTAGGTCAGGGCGGCACCGGGGAGCTGTTTTTT

CDR3 length: 15
D gene: TRBD2
clone size: -
V gene: TRBV11-2
J gene: TRBJ2-5
CDR3 protein: CASSLDLAVQETQYF
CDR3 DNA: TGTGCCAGCAGCTTAGACCTAGCGGTCCAAGAGACCCAGTACTTC

CDR3 length: 17
D gene: TRBD1
clone size: -
V gene: TRBV24-1
J gene: TRBJ2-3
CDR3 protein: CATSDPAGTGVKDTQYF
CDR3 DNA: TGTGCCACCAGTGATCCCGCCGGGACAGGGGTTAAAGATACGCAGTATTTT

CDR3 length: 14
D gene: -
clone size: -
V gene: TRBV6-5
J gene: TRBJ2-3
CDR3 protein: CASSPAGLTDTQYF
CDR3 DNA: TGTGCCAGCAGTCCAGCGGGTTTGACAGATACGCAGTATTTT

CDR3 length: 13
D gene: TRBD1
clone size: -
V gene: TRBV28
J gene: TRBJ2-3
CDR3 protein: CASSPDRVDTQYF
CDR3 DNA: TGTGCCAGCAGCCCTGACAGGGTTGATACGCAGTATTTT

CDR3 length: 14
D gene: -
clone size: -
V gene: TRBV19
J gene: TRBJ1-2
CDR3 protein: CASSIDLGGPGYTF
CDR3 DNA: TGTGCCAGTAGTATCGATCTCGGCGGTCCTGGCTACACCTTC

CDR3 length: 15
D gene: TRBD1
clone size: -
V gene: TRBV15
J gene: TRBJ2-5
CDR3 protein: CATSSRQGPQETQYF
CDR3 DNA: TGTGCCACCAGCAGTCGACAGGGGCCACAAGAGACCCAGTACTTC

CDR3 length: 15
D gene: -
clone size: -
V gene: TRBV13
J gene: TRBJ2-7
CDR3 protein: CASSPGDGGSYEQYF
CDR3 DNA: TGTGCCAGCAGCCCGGGGGATGGGGGCTCCTACGAGCAGTACTTC

CDR3 length: 15
D gene: TRBD2
clone size: few
V gene: TRBV27
J gene: TRBJ2-7
CDR3 protein: CASSAKRGASYEQYF
CDR3 DNA: TGTGCCAGTTCGGCTAAGCGGGGGGCCTCCTACGAGCAGTACTTC

CDR3 length: 12
D gene: -
clone size: -
V gene: TRBV29-1
J gene: TRBJ2-7
CDR3 protein: CSVVSGAYEQYF
CDR3 DNA: TGCAGCGTTGTTTCCGGGGCCTACGAGCAGTACTTC

CDR3 length: 13
D gene: TRBD2
clone size: -
V gene: TRBV2
J gene: TRBJ2-7
CDR3 protein: CASRTTSGSEQYF
CDR3 DNA: TGTGCCAGCAGAACGACTAGCGGGAGTGAGCAGTACTTC

CDR3 length: 16
D gene: -
clone size: -
V gene: TRBV5-4
J gene: TRBJ1-2
CDR3 protein: CASSPGGDWSLYGYTF
CDR3 DNA: TGTGCCAGCAGCCCCGGGGGGGATTGGTCCCTCTATGGCTACACCTTC

CDR3 length: 13
D gene: -
clone size: -
V gene: TRBV11-3
J gene: TRBJ2-7
CDR3 protein: CASSLWGDYEQYF
CDR3 DNA: TGTGCCAGCAGCTTATGGGGGGACTACGAGCAGTACTTC

CDR3 length: 13
D gene: -
clone size: -
V gene: TRBV18
J gene: TRBJ2-7
CDR3 protein: CASSPSFVGEQYF
CDR3 DNA: TGTGCCAGCTCACCCTCTTTCGTCGGCGAGCAGTACTTC

CDR3 length: 15
D gene: TRBD1
clone size: -
V gene: TRBV6-5
J gene: TRBJ1-2
CDR3 protein: CASRPGDSPLYGYTF
CDR3 DNA: TGTGCCAGCAGGCCCGGGGACAGCCCCCTCTATGGCTACACCTTC

CDR3 length: 14
D gene: TRBD2
clone size: -
V gene: TRBV30
J gene: TRBJ2-2
CDR3 protein: CAWSRGSGSGELFF
CDR3 DNA: TGTGCCTGGAGTAGGGGGAGCGGGAGTGGGGAGCTGTTTTTT

CDR3 length: 13
D gene: TRBD1
clone size: once
V gene: TRBV28
J gene: TRBJ1-2
CDR3 protein: CASSWGQVLGYTF
CDR3 DNA: TGTGCCAGCAGTTGGGGACAGGTACTTGGCTACACCTTC

CDR3 length: 11
D gene: -
clone size: -
V gene: TRBV29-1
J gene: TRBJ1-1
CDR3 protein: CSASGPTEAFF
CDR3 DNA: TGCAGCGCCTCAGGTCCGACTGAAGCTTTCTTT

CDR3 length: 15
D gene: -
clone size: few
V gene: TRBV5-1
J gene: TRBJ1-5
CDR3 protein: CASSLAGDSNQPQHF
CDR3 DNA: TGCGCCAGCAGCTTGGCCGGAGATAGCAATCAGCCCCAGCATTTT

CDR3 length: 15
D gene: TRBD1
clone size: -
V gene: TRBV5-4
J gene: TRBJ1-6
CDR3 protein: CASRPPGTENSPLHF
CDR3 DNA: TGTGCCAGCAGACCTCCCGGGACAGAAAATTCACCCCTCCACTTT

CDR3 length: 13
D gene: TRBD2
clone size: -
V gene: TRBV9
J gene: TRBJ2-2
CDR3 protein: CASAASGKGELFF
CDR3 DNA: TGTGCCAGCGCTGCTAGCGGGAAGGGGGAGCTGTTTTTT

CDR3 length: 15
D gene: -
clone size: -
V gene: TRBV2
J gene: TRBJ2-5
CDR3 protein: CASRVLTVYQETQYF
CDR3 DNA: TGTGCCAGCAGGGTGCTGACAGTGTACCAAGAGACCCAGTACTTC

CDR3 length: 14
D gene: TRBD2
clone size: -
V gene: TRBV7-9
J gene: TRBJ2-5
CDR3 protein: CASSPGLAEETQYF
CDR3 DNA: TGTGCCAGCAGTCCGGGACTAGCGGAAGAGACCCAGTACTTC

CDR3 length: 18
D gene: TRBD2
clone size: -
V gene: TRBV18
J gene: TRBJ2-5
CDR3 protein: CASSSPGLAGRDGETQYF
CDR3 DNA: TGTGCCAGCTCATCACCGGGACTAGCGGGGAGGGACGGCGAGACCCAGTACTTC

CDR3 length: 15
D gene: -
clone size: -
V gene: TRBV28
J gene: TRBJ1-2
CDR3 protein: CASSLGQGRNYGYTF
CDR3 DNA: TGTGCCAGCAGTTTGGGGCAGGGCCGTAACTATGGCTACACCTTC

CDR3 length: 17
D gene: TRBD1
clone size: -
V gene: TRBV19
J gene: TRBJ2-1
CDR3 protein: CASSLRTGGSSYNEQFF
CDR3 DNA: TGTGCCAGTAGTCTACGGACAGGCGGCAGCTCCTACAATGAGCAGTTCTTC